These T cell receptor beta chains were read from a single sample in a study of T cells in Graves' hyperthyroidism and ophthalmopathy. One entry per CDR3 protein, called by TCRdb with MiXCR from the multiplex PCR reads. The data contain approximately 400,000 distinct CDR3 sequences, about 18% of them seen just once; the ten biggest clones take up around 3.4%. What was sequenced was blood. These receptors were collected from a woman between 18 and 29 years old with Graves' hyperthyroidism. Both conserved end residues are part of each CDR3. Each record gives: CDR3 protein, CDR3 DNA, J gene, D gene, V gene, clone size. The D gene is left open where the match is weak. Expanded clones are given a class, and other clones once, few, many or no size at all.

cdr3_aa: CASRPQGNQPQHF; cdr3_nt: TGTGCCAGCAGACCACAGGGAAATCAGCCCCAGCATTTT; j_call: TRBJ1-5; d_call: .; v_call: TRBV6-5; clone_size: many
cdr3_aa: CASSIAGTSGTYEQYF; cdr3_nt: TGTGCCAGTAGTATCGCCGGGACTAGCGGGACCTACGAGCAGTACTTC; j_call: TRBJ2-7; d_call: TRBD2; v_call: TRBV19; clone_size: .
cdr3_aa: CASSGQGWSTDTQYF; cdr3_nt: TGTGCCAGCAGTGGGCAAGGGTGGTCGACAGATACGCAGTATTTT; j_call: TRBJ2-3; d_call: .; v_call: TRBV6-1; clone_size: .
cdr3_aa: CASSPAASADSYEQYF; cdr3_nt: TGTGCCAGCTCACCCGCGGCTAGCGCAGACTCCTACGAGCAGTACTTC; j_call: TRBJ2-7; d_call: .; v_call: TRBV18; clone_size: .
cdr3_aa: CATSRVVKSQGYTF; cdr3_nt: TGTGCCACCAGCAGAGTTGTAAAGAGCCAAGGCTACACCTTC; j_call: TRBJ1-2; d_call: .; v_call: TRBV15; clone_size: .
cdr3_aa: CASSLALPGANTEAFF; cdr3_nt: TGCGCCAGCAGCTTGGCCCTGCCGGGGGCCAACACTGAAGCTTTCTTT; j_call: TRBJ1-1; d_call: .; v_call: TRBV5-1; clone_size: .
cdr3_aa: CASSPEGQPRGGYTF; cdr3_nt: TGTGCCAGCAGTCCAGAGGGACAGCCCAGGGGTGGCTACACCTTC; j_call: TRBJ1-2; d_call: TRBD1; v_call: TRBV27; clone_size: many
cdr3_aa: CASSQGGSADGYTF; cdr3_nt: TGTGCCAGCAGCCAAGGGGGGTCCGCGGATGGCTACACCTTC; j_call: TRBJ1-2; d_call: .; v_call: TRBV4-2; clone_size: many
cdr3_aa: CASSPQYGAGELFF; cdr3_nt: TGTGCCAGCTCACCACAGTATGGAGCCGGGGAGCTGTTTTTT; j_call: TRBJ2-2; d_call: .; v_call: TRBV18; clone_size: few
cdr3_aa: CASSTGDRLSAETQYF; cdr3_nt: TGTGCCAGCAGTACGGGGGACCGACTTTCCGCAGAGACCCAGTACTTC; j_call: TRBJ2-5; d_call: .; v_call: TRBV12-3/TRBV12-4; clone_size: many
cdr3_aa: CASSNSWGNQSQHF; cdr3_nt: TGTGCCAGTTCCAATTCCTGGGGCAATCAGTCCCAGCATTTT; j_call: TRBJ1-5; d_call: .; v_call: TRBV12-3/TRBV12-4; clone_size: many
cdr3_aa: CASSDLAGGPETQYF; cdr3_nt: TGTGCCAGCAGTGATTTAGCGGGGGGGCCAGAGACCCAGTACTTC; j_call: TRBJ2-5; d_call: TRBD2; v_call: TRBV6-1; clone_size: many
cdr3_aa: CASDRGGLGYTF; cdr3_nt: TGTGCCAGCGACAGGGGGGGACTCGGCTACACCTTC; j_call: TRBJ1-2; d_call: TRBD1; v_call: TRBV2; clone_size: many
cdr3_aa: CSARKGQADGYTF; cdr3_nt: TGCAGTGCTAGAAAGGGTCAGGCCGACGGCTACACCTTC; j_call: TRBJ1-2; d_call: .; v_call: TRBV20-1; clone_size: many
cdr3_aa: CASIFDPGGPLGETQYF; cdr3_nt: TGTGCCAGCATATTTGATCCCGGGGGCCCACTGGGAGAGACCCAGTACTTC; j_call: TRBJ2-5; d_call: .; v_call: TRBV2; clone_size: many
cdr3_aa: CASSRMDGLRTEAFF; cdr3_nt: TGTGCCAGCAGTCGGATGGACGGTTTGAGAACTGAAGCTTTCTTT; j_call: TRBJ1-1; d_call: .; v_call: TRBV12-3/TRBV12-4; clone_size: few